The rows below give T cell receptor beta chains drawn from one sample of a study of T-cell memory formation after mild COVID-19. TCRdb itself ran the 5' RACE reads through MiXCR, one entry per CDR3 protein. The sample has hundreds of thousands of distinct CDR3 sequences; over 25% are singletons. The sample consisted of PBMCs or a T cell subset sorted from them (not recorded which). These receptor sequences come from an adult woman who had mild COVID-19 (a few samples of this study predate the infection). Cell type and time point are not known. CDR3s include the opening cysteine and the closing phenylalanine or tryptophan. A D gene is named only where the DNA matches it firmly. Only some rows state a clone size, as once, few, many or a class for expanded clones.

NA	TRBV6-5	TRBJ1-2	TRBD1	CASSSTGQIYGYTF	TGTGCCAGCAGTTCTACGGGACAGATTTATGGCTACACCTTC
NA	TRBV6-6	TRBJ1-1	NA	CASSLFGGGNTEAFF	TGTGCCAGCAGCTTGTTTGGGGGGGGGAACACTGAAGCTTTCTTT
once	TRBV12-3/TRBV12-4	TRBJ2-6	NA	CASTMQRLTNNVLTF	TGTGCCAGCACCATGCAACGCCTGACCAACAACGTCCTGACTTTC
few	TRBV11-2	TRBJ2-6	NA	CASSPISRPKVGSGANVLTF	TGTGCCAGCAGCCCAATTTCCCGGCCAAAGGTTGGAAGTGGGGCCAACGTCCTGACTTTC
NA	TRBV11-2	TRBJ2-1	TRBD2	CASSSAGGDEQFF	TGTGCCAGCAGCTCAGCGGGGGGCGATGAGCAGTTCTTC
NA	TRBV20-1	TRBJ2-7	TRBD2	CSARRGLAGSYEQYF	TGCAGTGCTAGGCGGGGACTAGCGGGTTCCTACGAGCAGTACTTC
few	TRBV7-9	TRBJ2-7	TRBD2	CASGDGTNYEQYF	TGTGCCAGCGGAGATGGGACTAACTACGAGCAGTACTTC
few	TRBV6-2/TRBV6-3	TRBJ1-5	NA	CASSYGIALGNQPQHF	TGTGCCAGCAGTTATGGGATAGCCCTTGGCAATCAGCCCCAGCATTTT
NA	TRBV3-1	TRBJ2-7	NA	CASSQMGGSYEQYF	TGTGCCAGCAGCCAAATGGGAGGTTCCTACGAGCAGTACTTC
NA	TRBV6-5	TRBJ1-2	NA	CASSRGTDSIYGYTF	TGTGCCAGCAGTAGGGGGACCGATAGCATCTATGGCTACACCTTC
few	TRBV20-1	TRBJ1-1	NA	CSASRPSSNTEAFF	TGCAGTGCTAGTAGGCCCAGTTCGAACACTGAAGCTTTCTTT
NA	TRBV5-1	TRBJ2-1	TRBD2	CASGAGTSRMDEQFF	TGCGCCAGCGGGGCCGGGACTAGTAGGATGGATGAGCAGTTCTTC
few	TRBV5-1	TRBJ2-3	NA	CASSLAWSSTDTQYF	TGCGCCAGCAGCTTGGCCTGGAGTAGCACAGATACGCAGTATTTT
few	TRBV5-5	TRBJ2-7	NA	CASSLAGQGTYEQYF	TGTGCCAGCAGCTTGGCCGGTCAGGGGACCTACGAGCAGTACTTC
NA	TRBV20-1	TRBJ2-4	NA	CSARRQGGIQYF	TGCAGTGCTAGAAGGCAGGGCGGCATTCAGTACTTC
NA	TRBV2	TRBJ2-1	TRBD2	CASSEARLAGVSYNEQFF	TGTGCCAGCAGTGAAGCAAGACTAGCGGGGGTGTCCTACAATGAGCAGTTCTTC
NA	TRBV7-9	TRBJ2-1	NA	CASSHETRGVWDEQFF	TGTGCCAGCAGCCACGAAACTCGAGGGGTGTGGGATGAGCAGTTCTTC
few	TRBV5-1	TRBJ2-5	NA	CASSDDGTAEETQYF	TGCGCCAGCAGCGACGATGGGACCGCCGAAGAGACCCAGTACTTC
few	TRBV12-3/TRBV12-4	TRBJ2-5	NA	CASSFSGGEETQYF	TGTGCCAGCAGTTTTAGCGGCGGGGAAGAGACCCAGTACTTC
NA	TRBV18	TRBJ1-2	TRBD1	CASSSDRAPGYTF	TGTGCCAGCTCATCCGACAGGGCCCCTGGCTACACCTTC
few	TRBV12-3/TRBV12-4	TRBJ1-1	NA	CASSFYLNTEAFF	TGTGCCAGCAGTTTTTATCTGAACACTGAAGCTTTCTTT
NA	TRBV6-1	TRBJ1-6	TRBD1	CASTGTGYNSPLHF	TGTGCCAGTACCGGGACAGGCTATAATTCACCCCTCCACTTT
once	TRBV10-3	TRBJ2-7	NA	CAISERGGGPTSSYEQYF	TGTGCCATCAGTGAGCGAGGCGGGGGCCCCACAAGCTCCTACGAGCAGTACTTC
NA	TRBV12-3/TRBV12-4	TRBJ2-7	TRBD1	CASSPSGTGKSEQYF	TGTGCCAGCAGTCCATCCGGGACAGGGAAGAGCGAGCAGTACTTC
NA	TRBV7-9	TRBJ2-5	TRBD2	CASSRVGREVQETQYF	TGTGCCAGCAGCCGCGTCGGGCGGGAGGTCCAAGAGACCCAGTACTTC
NA	TRBV6-5	TRBJ2-2	NA	CASGQVQASGELFF	TGTGCCAGCGGGCAGGTACAGGCAAGCGGGGAGCTGTTTTTT
few	TRBV3-1	TRBJ2-7	NA	CASSLRTGYYEQYF	TGTGCCAGCAGCCTCCGGACGGGATACTACGAGCAGTACTTC
NA	TRBV4-2	TRBJ2-2	NA	CASSQDGAWDGYTGELFF	TGTGCCAGCAGCCAGGACGGCGCCTGGGACGGCTACACCGGGGAGCTGTTTTTT
NA	TRBV5-1	TRBJ2-7	TRBD1	CASSSRQGGIEQYF	TGCGCCAGCAGCTCCAGACAGGGTGGGATCGAGCAGTACTTC
few	TRBV18	TRBJ2-1	TRBD2	CASSPGGEGEQFF	TGTGCCAGCTCACCGGGCGGGGAGGGTGAGCAGTTCTTC
few	TRBV5-1	TRBJ2-7	NA	CASSETPPGEQYF	TGCGCCAGCAGCGAGACTCCTCCCGGCGAGCAGTACTTC
NA	TRBV10-3	TRBJ2-7	NA	CAISEGYYEQYF	TGTGCCATCAGTGAAGGGTACTACGAGCAGTACTTC
NA	TRBV3-2	TRBJ2-7	NA	CASSQVWVAGLDEQYF	TGTGCCAGCAGCCAAGTCTGGGTAGCGGGTCTCGACGAGCAGTACTTC
NA	TRBV7-9	TRBJ2-1	TRBD2	CASSLGASGLADNEQFF	TGTGCCAGCAGCTTAGGAGCATCCGGACTAGCGGACAATGAGCAGTTCTTC
few	TRBV12-3/TRBV12-4	TRBJ1-6	TRBD1	CASTMTGGSSYNSPLHF	TGTGCCAGCACCATGACAGGGGGGAGCTCCTATAATTCACCCCTCCACTTT
NA	TRBV12-3/TRBV12-4	TRBJ1-2	NA	CASRLGDGRRYTF	TGTGCCAGCAGGCTAGGGGACGGCCGTCGCTACACCTTC
NA	TRBV29-1	TRBJ2-3	TRBD1	CSAAARRDRNTDTQYF	TGCAGCGCCGCGGCCCGTAGGGACAGAAACACAGATACGCAGTATTTT
NA	TRBV7-9	TRBJ2-7	TRBD2	CASSLATSGRPYEQYF	TGTGCCAGCAGCTTAGCGACTAGCGGGAGGCCGTACGAGCAGTACTTC
NA	TRBV7-3	TRBJ2-3	TRBD1	CASSSVGGQDTQYF	TGTGCCAGCAGCTCCGTAGGGGGCCAAGATACGCAGTATTTT
NA	TRBV5-1	TRBJ1-6	TRBD1	CASSPGQGDSPLHF	TGCGCCAGCAGCCCAGGACAGGGGGATTCACCCCTCCACTTT
few	TRBV30	TRBJ2-1	TRBD2	CAWSVLSGSLNEQFF	TGTGCCTGGAGTGTACTCAGCGGGAGTCTCAATGAGCAGTTCTTC
NA	TRBV5-1	TRBJ2-6	NA	CASSSVTSGANVLTF	TGCGCCAGCAGCTCCGTTACCTCTGGGGCCAACGTCCTGACTTTC
NA	TRBV7-9	TRBJ2-5	TRBD2	CASTLLAGGSETQYF	TGTGCCAGCACCCTTTTAGCGGGAGGTTCGGAGACCCAGTACTTC
NA	TRBV20-1	TRBJ1-2	NA	CSARGDGQSYGYTF	TGCAGTGCTAGAGGGGACGGCCAGTCCTATGGCTACACCTTC
NA	TRBV30	TRBJ1-2	NA	CAWSRQGWMYGYTF	TGTGCCTGGAGCAGGCAGGGGTGGATGTATGGCTACACCTTC
few	TRBV25-1	TRBJ2-7	TRBD1	CASSPQGKPRSSYEQYF	TGTGCCAGCAGTCCACAGGGGAAACCTAGGTCCTCCTACGAGCAGTACTTC
few	TRBV7-9	TRBJ2-2	NA	CASSAPTGNTGELFF	TGTGCCAGCAGCGCCCCGACAGGGAACACCGGGGAGCTGTTTTTT
NA	TRBV25-1	TRBJ2-3	TRBD2	CASTGGSTDTQYF	TGTGCAAGTACGGGAGGAAGCACAGATACGCAGTATTTT
few	TRBV5-1	TRBJ2-1	NA	CASSHEDSRYNEQFF	TGCGCCAGCAGCCATGAGGACAGCCGATACAATGAGCAGTTCTTC